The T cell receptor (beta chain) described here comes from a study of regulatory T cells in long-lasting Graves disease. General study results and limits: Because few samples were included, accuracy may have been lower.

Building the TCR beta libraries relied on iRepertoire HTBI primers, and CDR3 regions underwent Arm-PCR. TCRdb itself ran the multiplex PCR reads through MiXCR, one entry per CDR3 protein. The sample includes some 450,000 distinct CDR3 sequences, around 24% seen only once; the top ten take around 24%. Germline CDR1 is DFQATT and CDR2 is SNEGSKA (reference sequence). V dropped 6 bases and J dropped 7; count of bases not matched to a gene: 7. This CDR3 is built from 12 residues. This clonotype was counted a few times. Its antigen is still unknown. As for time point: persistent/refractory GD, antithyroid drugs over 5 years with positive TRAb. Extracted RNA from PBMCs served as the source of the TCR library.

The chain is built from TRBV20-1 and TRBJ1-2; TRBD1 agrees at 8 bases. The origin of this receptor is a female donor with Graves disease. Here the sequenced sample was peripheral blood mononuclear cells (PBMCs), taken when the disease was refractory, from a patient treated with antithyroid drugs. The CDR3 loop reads CSAYRRGPGYTF. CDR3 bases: TGCAGTGCGTACCGCAGGGGGCCTGGCTACACCTTC.